One sample yielded the 6 T cell receptor beta chains listed below, sequenced in a study of technical replicates of blood from a few donors. Some clones are missing from TCRdb's copy, which holds only in-frame ones; the method was immunoSEQ multiplex PCR. The repertoire holds roughly 60,000 clones, with around nine tenths as singletons. Sample: PBMCs. All receptors come from a human donor in good health. Some clones in this sample may be carry-over from other donors' samples.

The chain has TRBV5-4 and TRBJ1-2; TRBD1 matches 7 bases. CDR3 size: 14 residues. Unmatched junction bases numbered 5, after V lost 4 bases and J lost 2 bases. In germline, CDR1 is SGHNT, CDR2 YYREEE (reference sequence). The CDR3 sequence is CASSTGQINYGYTF. CDR3 in DNA: TGTGCCAGCAGCACGGGACAGATCAACTATGGCTACACCTTC.

The rearrangement joins TRBV4-1 to TRBJ2-5; 11 nucleotides match TRBD2. Germline loops: CDR1 MGHRA, CDR2 YSYEKL. J gave up 8 bases and V 2 bases, and 4 bases lay outside the gene matches. The CDR3 has 14 amino acids. The CDR3 DNA reads as TGCGCCAGCAGCCAACTGCTAGCGGGAGGAACCCAGTACTTC. It encodes CASSQLLAGGTQYF.

The chain joins TRBV6-5 to TRBJ1-2, with D possibly TRBD1 on 5 matching bases. The germline gives CDR1 MNHEY, CDR2 SVGAGI. V lost 0 bases and J 3 bases, leaving 11 bases between the germline ends. The CDR3 loop spans 15 amino acids. CDR3 DNA: TGTGCCAGCAGTTACTCGCCGGAGGGGCACTATGGCTACACCTTC. Residues: CASSYSPEGHYGYTF.

V gene TRBV5-4 combines with J gene TRBJ1-3; D call uncertain. The V end lost 2 bases, the J end lost 3 bases, and 15 bases lay between the germline ends. This CDR3 comprises 16 residues. Germline V CDR1 and CDR2: SGHNT, YYREEE (reference sequence). CDR3 sequence (DNA): TGTGCCAGCAGCTTCGTCGAGCGCAGTGGTGGAAACACCATATATTTT. It is translated as CASSFVERSGGNTIYF.

This clone has just a few counts. The chain has TRBV19 and TRBJ1-6; a possible D gene is TRBD1 (5 bases). With 7 bases removed from V and 6 bases from J, the gap between germline ends came to 13 bases. The CDR3 runs to 14 residues. The germline V gene has CDR1 LNHDA and CDR2 SQIVND (reference sequence). The CDR3 here is CASTSVGGNSPLHF. The CDR3 nucleotides read TGTGCCAGTACCTCGGTGGGGGGTAATTCACCCCTCCACTTT.

J is TRBJ2-7 and V is TRBV5-6, with D perhaps TRBD1 (8 bases). This CDR3 is built from 15 residues. The germline V and J ends were trimmed by 4 bases and 6 bases, with 20 bases remaining between them. Germline-derived CDR1 and CDR2 are SGHDT and YYEEEE. The CDR3 loop is CASSPQRGQVGEQYF. The CDR3 DNA is TGTGCCAGCAGCCCCCAGCGGGGACAGGTGGGCGAGCAGTACTTC. Full variable domain (missing parts from reference TRBV5-6 and TRBJ2-7): DAGVTQSPTHLIKTRGQQVTLRCSPKSGHDTVSWYQQALGQGPQFIFQYYEEEERQRGNFPDRFSGHQFPNYSSELNVNALLLGDSALYLCASSPQRGQVGEQYFGPGTRLTVT.